The 4 T cell receptor beta chains reported below all come from one sample, sequenced in a study of CD8+ T cells in alopecia areata. Isolated RNA was reverse transcribed into cDNA used as the sequencing template. Sequencing used immunoSEQ multiplex PCR; TCRdb keeps in-frame clones, though not all of them. The sample has fewer than 150,000 clones, 65% to 90% seen once. The treatment denotes: oral pan-JAK inhibitor, 5-10 mg twice daily. Specimen: CD8+ T cells sorted from blood, collected at week 4, from a patient treated with tofacitinib. The receptors originated from a human donor with alopecia areata.

The gene calls are TRBV4-1 and TRBJ2-1; D gene unclear. Germline-derived CDR1 and CDR2 are MGHRA and YSYEKL. The V gene lost 4 bases and the J gene lost 7 bases, with 14 bases spanning the gap. CDR3 length: 14 residues. The CDR3, as DNA: TGCGCCAGCAGCCTCGCTCGCGGAGTGAATGAGCAGTTCTTC. Its translation: CASSLARGVNEQFF.

This chain connects TRBV4-1 to TRBJ1-1; D perhaps matches TRBD1 (6 bases). Trimming removed 6 bases at V and 7 bases at J, with 21 bases between. The CDR3 runs 15 residues. In germline, CDR1 is MGHRA, CDR2 YSYEKL. DNA for the CDR3: TGCGCCAGCAGTGCAGGCCTTACAGGGAAGGTTGAAGCTTTCTTT. Translated, it gives CASSAGLTGKVEAFF.

The V and J genes are TRBV29-1 and TRBJ1-3, with D possibly being TRBD1 (5 bases). Germline V gene sequence: CDR1 SQVTM, CDR2 ANQGSEA. V gave up 4 bases and J gave up 4 bases, with 11 bases separating them. This CDR3 region has 13 residues. The CDR3 sequence is CSVVGVGGNTIYF. CDR3 sequence (DNA): TGCAGCGTTGTAGGGGTCGGGGGAAACACCATATATTTT.

The chain employs TRBV4-3 and TRBJ2-7, with D perhaps TRBD2 (6 bases). CDR1 is LGHNA and CDR2 is YSLEER in the germline V gene. V dropped 0 bases and J dropped 2 bases, with 14 bases sitting between them. The CDR3 loop spans 16 amino acids. CDR3 bases: TGCGCCAGCAGCCAAGATGCGCGCGGGGAAACCTACGAGCAGTACTTC. Translation gives CASSQDARGETYEQYF.